The present TCR beta chain was sequenced within a study of blood T cell repertoires in COVID-19. Whole-study context: Specimens from acute and convalescent COVID-19 originated in the United States, Italy and Spain. T cells, B-cell-depleted T cells, or PBMCs supplied cDNA or gDNA.

The junction had 9 bases not matched to a gene; V was cut back by 2 bases and J by 8 bases. CDR3 length equals 15 residues. Germline lookup yields CDR1 SGHTA and CDR2 FQGTGA. In the authors' workflow: Cell counts per sample came from amplifying reference gene primers. The protocol was immunoSEQ multiplex PCR, while the TCRdb copy is restricted to in-frame clones and leaves out a portion. The DNA gave D and trimming, while V, J and clone size come from that table. This sample carries about 230,000 clones, more than 65% of them seen once, and the ten largest clones take 1.4%. This rearrangement joins TRBV7-3 to TRBJ2-1, with 7 bases matching TRBD1. Sequencing was performed on peripheral blood. This TCR was recovered from a middle-aged woman who had recovered from COVID-19. The CDR3 is CASSLRGGALDEQFF. The CDR3 region has the DNA TGTGCCAGCAGCTTACGAGGGGGCGCGTTGGATGAGCAGTTCTTC.